A selection of T cell receptor beta chains follows, all from one sample in a study of T cells after yellow fever vaccination. TCRdb redid the calling of the 5' RACE reads with MiXCR, one entry per CDR3 protein. The sample yields 55,000 or so distinct CDR3 sequences, approximately 6.6% seen once. The sequencing here drew on CD8+ T cells not binding an NS4B(214-222) dextramer, sorted from PBMCs, taken roughly 47 days after the first yellow fever vaccination. The source is a man aged 18 to 35 who received the YFV17D yellow fever vaccine. CDR3s include the opening cysteine and the closing phenylalanine or tryptophan. A D gene is named only where the DNA matches it firmly. Clone size is not always given. Where it is, it says once, few, many or a class for expanded clones.

D: .
J: TRBJ1-2
V: TRBV20-1
size: many
CDR3: CSARGITNYGYTF
DNA: TGCAGTGCTAGGGGGATAACTAACTATGGCTACACCTTC

D: .
J: TRBJ2-7
V: TRBV12-3/TRBV12-4
size: many
CDR3: CASSETGREQYF
DNA: TGTGCCAGCAGTGAAACAGGGCGCGAGCAGTACTTC

D: .
J: TRBJ2-3
V: TRBV27
size: many
CDR3: CASSLQLGFTDTQYF
DNA: TGTGCCAGCAGCCTCCAGTTGGGTTTCACAGATACGCAGTATTTT

D: .
J: TRBJ2-3
V: TRBV9
size: few
CDR3: CASSVAGSTDTQYF
DNA: TGTGCCAGCAGCGTAGCGGGGAGCACAGATACGCAGTATTTT

D: .
J: TRBJ2-1
V: TRBV6-5
size: .
CDR3: CASSYQGSGDEQFF
DNA: TGTGCCAGCAGTTATCAGGGTTCCGGCGATGAGCAGTTCTTC

D: .
J: TRBJ1-2
V: TRBV5-4
size: few
CDR3: CASSLEDSSYSYTF
DNA: TGTGCCAGCAGCTTGGAGGACAGTAGCTATAGCTACACCTTC

D: .
J: TRBJ2-2
V: TRBV7-9
size: .
CDR3: CASSLPTQTGTPNTGELFF
DNA: TGTGCCAGCAGCTTACCAACTCAAACCGGGACACCGAACACCGGGGAGCTGTTTTTT

D: .
J: TRBJ2-7
V: TRBV5-1
size: many
CDR3: CASSLRGTFTYEQYF
DNA: TGCGCCAGCAGCCTTCGGGGGACTTTTACCTACGAGCAGTACTTC

D: .
J: TRBJ2-7
V: TRBV20-1
size: many
CDR3: CSARAPSSYEQYF
DNA: TGCAGTGCTAGAGCTCCGAGCTCCTACGAGCAGTACTTC

D: .
J: TRBJ1-2
V: TRBV6-2/TRBV6-3
size: .
CDR3: CASAMTSNYGYTF
DNA: TGTGCCAGCGCGATGACTTCTAACTATGGCTACACCTTC